This TCR beta chain was found in a study of blood T cell repertoires in COVID-19. Background on the study: Acute and convalescent COVID-19 samples came from the United States, Italy and Spain.

In the authors' workflow: Quantification of nucleated cells was approximated via reference gene primer amplification. Profiling relied on immunoSEQ multiplex PCR, and the TCRdb table lists in-frame clones only, not all of them. Clone size and V and J calls were adopted from that table, with D and trimming inferred from the DNA. The repertoire consists of about 200,000 clones, with just under 85% occurring once and the leading ten covering approximately 0.99%. V shed 4 bases, J shed 1 base, and the junction held 4 bases outside the gene matches. The CDR3 is made up of 16 amino acids. From germline, CDR1 is SGHNT and CDR2 YYREEE (reference sequence).

V usage is TRBV5-4 and J usage is TRBJ2-4, with TRBD1 matching 11 bases. Material for sequencing was peripheral blood. The sequence derives from a man in his sixties with COVID-19, enrolled during active disease. CDR3 bases: TGTGCCAGCAGCCCCGGGACAGGGGGGGCCAAAAACATTCAGTACTTC. Translated, it gives CASSPGTGGAKNIQYF.